This T cell receptor (beta chain) was profiled in a study of cytomegalovirus exposure and HLA in healthy donors. The protocol was immunoSEQ multiplex PCR, while the TCRdb copy is restricted to in-frame clones and leaves out a portion. The repertoire holds around 250,000 clones, with around 90% as singletons. V shed 5 bases and J shed 7 bases, with 15 bases lying between them. CDR3 length: 15 amino acids. Germline V gives CDR1 SGHAT, CDR2 FQNNGV. In this sample, this clone turned up a few times. The receptor's source is a woman between 18 and 29 years old in good health and CMV-seronegative. V usage is TRBV11-2 and J usage is TRBJ1-6; unclear D gene. Sequencing input: PBMCs. The CDR3 here is CASSPRLLSNSPLHF. The CDR3 nucleotides are TGTGCCAGCAGCCCTCGACTCTTATCCAATTCACCCCTCCACTTT. The whole variable domain, remainder taken from reference TRBV11-2 and TRBJ1-6, is EAGVAQSPRYKIIEKRQSVAFWCNPISGHATLYWYQQILGQGPKLLIQFQNNGVVDDSQLPKDRFSAERLKGVDSTLKIQPAKLEDSAVYLCASSPRLLSNSPLHFGNGTRLTVT.